This is a list of T cell receptor beta chains from one sample in a study of blood T cell dynamics during melanoma immunotherapy. The protocol was immunoSEQ multiplex PCR, while the TCRdb copy is restricted to in-frame clones and leaves out a portion. The sample includes 10,000 or so clones, about nine tenths of them seen just once. This material consisted of blood, taken from a patient treated with checkpoint blockade. The receptors come from a human donor with melanoma. Both conserved end residues are part of each CDR3. The order of the fields is D gene, J gene, V gene, clone size, CDR3 DNA, CDR3 protein. D genes are given only for firm matches. Size values are once, few and many counts, or a class for expanded clones, and some rows have none.

.,TRBJ2-5,TRBV19,.,TGTGCCAGTAGCATCGAGGGGACGACCCAGTACTTC,CASSIEGTTQYF
.,TRBJ2-1,TRBV7-3,.,TGTGCCAGCAGCGGCCCAGTCACCGGTAATGAGCAGTTCTTC,CASSGPVTGNEQFF
TRBD1,TRBJ1-5,TRBV19,.,TGTGCCAGTAGCGATATAGGACAGGGAAATCAGCCCCAGCATTTT,CASSDIGQGNQPQHF
TRBD2,TRBJ2-1,TRBV18,.,TGTGCCAGCTCACCACCAGCTAGCGGCTACAATGAGCAGTTCTTC,CASSPPASGYNEQFF
.,TRBJ1-5,TRBV5-1,.,TGCGCCAGCAGCTTGGATGAGTATCAGCCCCAGCATTTT,CASSLDEYQPQHF
.,TRBJ1-4,TRBV18,once,TGTGCCAGCTCACCGGCCCTAAATGAAAAACTGTTTTTT,CASSPALNEKLFF
.,TRBJ1-2,TRBV7-9,.,TGTGCCAGCAGCTTAGCCTCCGGGAACTATGGCTACACCTTC,CASSLASGNYGYTF
TRBD2,TRBJ2-5,TRBV2,.,TGTGCCAGCAGTCGGGGGGAGGTGCGAGAGACCCAGTACTTC,CASSRGEVRETQYF
TRBD1,TRBJ2-7,TRBV28,.,TGTGCCAGCTTTGACAGGGGTACCTACGAGCAGTACTTC,CASFDRGTYEQYF
.,TRBJ2-7,TRBV29-1,.,TGCAGCGTTTCTGAAAGTGCTGGGGGTTACGAGCAGTACTTC,CSVSESAGGYEQYF
.,TRBJ1-5,TRBV9,.,TGTGCCAGCAGCTCTCAACCCAGCAATCAGCCCCAGCATTTT,CASSSQPSNQPQHF
.,TRBJ1-1,TRBV18,.,TGTGCCAGCTCAGCATTTACCTCGACAGACAACGCTGAAGCTTTCTTT,CASSAFTSTDNAEAFF
.,TRBJ1-2,TRBV19,.,TGTGCCAGTATTGGCGGCCTACAGGGTGGGTACGGCTACACCTTC,CASIGGLQGGYGYTF
.,TRBJ1-5,TRBV18,few,TGTGCCAGCTCACCGACGGCGGATGGCAATCAGCCCCAGCATTTT,CASSPTADGNQPQHF
.,TRBJ1-2,TRBV21-1,.,TGTGCCAACGACAGGGGGCGGGACTATGGCTACACCTTC,CANDRGRDYGYTF
.,TRBJ2-1,TRBV4-2,.,TGTGCCAGCAGCCAAGCCCTGCATCGACGAAACGATGAGCAGTTCTTC,CASSQALHRRNDEQFF
.,TRBJ1-6,TRBV6-5,.,TGTGCCAGCAGTTCCCTGGGACCCTTTAATTCACCCCTCCACTTT,CASSSLGPFNSPLHF
TRBD1,TRBJ1-1,TRBV6-6,.,TGTGCCAGCAGTTACGGTTACAGGGGAAGAGAAGCTTTCTTT,CASSYGYRGREAFF
.,TRBJ1-1,TRBV5-1,.,TGCGCCAGCAGCTTGGGGGGCGGAAACACTGAAGCTTTCTTT,CASSLGGGNTEAFF
.,TRBJ1-4,TRBV30,.,TGTGCCTGGAGTGGCGGTGAAAAACTGTTTTTT,CAWSGGEKLFF
TRBD1,TRBJ2-1,TRBV28,.,TGTGCCAGCAGTGGTACAGGGGCCTCCTACAATGAGCAGTTCTTC,CASSGTGASYNEQFF
.,TRBJ2-5,TRBV7-2,.,TGTGCCAGCAGCTCGTCCCAGGGGATCCAAGAGACCCAGTACTTC,CASSSSQGIQETQYF
.,TRBJ2-1,TRBV2,.,TGTGCCAGCAGCCAATACAATGAGCAGTTCTTC,CASSQYNEQFF
.,TRBJ2-1,TRBV28,few,TGTGCCAGCCAGGACAGTCCGCTTCGGGAGCAGTTCTTC,CASQDSPLREQFF
.,TRBJ2-2,TRBV7-3,few,TGTGCCAGCAGCTTGGGTCGTCAGTCCGGGGAGCTGTTTTTT,CASSLGRQSGELFF
TRBD2,TRBJ2-7,TRBV7-6,.,TGTGCCAGCAGCTTAGCCAGCGGGACTCCGAGCTCCTACGAGCAGTACTTC,CASSLASGTPSSYEQYF
.,TRBJ2-2,TRBV19,.,TGTGCCAGTAGTATCGATCCGTGGAGGACCGGGGAGCTGTTTTTT,CASSIDPWRTGELFF
TRBD2,TRBJ2-7,TRBV7-2,.,TGTGCCAGCAGCTTACAGGGACTAATCGACGAGCAGTACTTC,CASSLQGLIDEQYF
.,TRBJ2-5,TRBV18,once,TGTGCCAGCTCATTAGGAGGGGTCCCCTTCCAAGAGACCCAGTACTTC,CASSLGGVPFQETQYF
.,TRBJ2-7,TRBV18,.,TGTGCCAGCTCACCACTCTACGAGCAGTACTTC,CASSPLYEQYF
.,TRBJ1-4,TRBV9,.,TGTGCCAGCAGCGAGGGCCCTGGACGCCTGGAAGAAAAACTGTTTTTT,CASSEGPGRLEEKLFF
TRBD1,TRBJ2-5,TRBV2,.,TGTGCCAGCAGTGAACGAGGGGGCGCGGGAGAGACCCAGTACTTC,CASSERGGAGETQYF
.,TRBJ1-1,TRBV6-1,.,TGTGCCAGCAGTGAATATGTGAACACTGAAGCTTTCTTT,CASSEYVNTEAFF
.,TRBJ2-7,TRBV6-5,.,TGTGCCAGCAGTTACTCCGCAGGGGAGCGCGAGCAGTACTTC,CASSYSAGEREQYF
.,TRBJ2-7,TRBV7-2,.,TGTGCCAGCAGAAAAAGCGTTGAGAAGTACGAGCAGTACTTC,CASRKSVEKYEQYF
TRBD1,TRBJ2-3,TRBV28,.,TGTGCCAGCAGTTCGACAGGGATAGATACGCAGTATTTT,CASSSTGIDTQYF
.,TRBJ1-6,TRBV5-1,.,TGCGCCAGCAGCTTGGAGGAGGGACTCTATAATTCACCCCTCCACTTT,CASSLEEGLYNSPLHF
TRBD2,TRBJ2-7,TRBV18,.,TGTGCCAGCTCACCGTTAGCGGGAGGGATCACCTACGAGCAGTACTTC,CASSPLAGGITYEQYF
TRBD2,TRBJ2-4,TRBV28,.,TGTGCCAGCAGTTTATGGGGGGGGACTGGGGAAACCATTCAGTACTTC,CASSLWGGTGETIQYF
.,TRBJ2-7,TRBV2,.,TGTGCCAGCAGTGGGGAGAACTACGAGCAGTACTTC,CASSGENYEQYF
.,TRBJ2-1,TRBV7-9,.,TGTGCCAGCAGCCCCCCCCTCGGGTTGAGCAATGAGCAGTTCTTC,CASSPPLGLSNEQFF
TRBD1,TRBJ2-5,TRBV7-6,.,TGTGCCAGCAGTGCCGGGACAGGGGGCCCAGAGACCCAGTACTTC,CASSAGTGGPETQYF
.,TRBJ2-3,TRBV7-3,.,TGTGCCAGCAGCGCACTAGGGACCCCAGGCACAGATACGCAGTATTTT,CASSALGTPGTDTQYF
TRBD1,TRBJ2-7,TRBV11-2,.,TGTGCCAGCAGCTTAACAGGGGGGTACGAGCAGTACTTC,CASSLTGGYEQYF
.,TRBJ1-1,TRBV19,.,TGTGCCAGCGGGAGAACTGAAGCTTTCTTT,CASGRTEAFF
TRBD2,TRBJ2-1,TRBV15,once,TGTGCCACCAGCGAGAGCGGGACCCCTTACAATGAGCAGTTCTTC,CATSESGTPYNEQFF
.,TRBJ1-5,TRBV19,.,TGTGCCAGTAGTATCCGATCGGACATCCCTAGCAATCAGCCCCAGCATTTT,CASSIRSDIPSNQPQHF
TRBD2,TRBJ2-3,TRBV29-1,.,TGCAGCTTCTGGGGACTAGCGGGAAGCACAGATACGCAGTATTTT,CSFWGLAGSTDTQYF
.,TRBJ1-4,TRBV6-5,.,TGTGCCAGCACCCCCTCCGGGCCCCATGAAAAACTGTTTTTT,CASTPSGPHEKLFF
.,TRBJ2-3,TRBV29-1,.,TGCAGCGTCGATACCTTGAGAGGACGGCGGAATCTTGGTACGCAGTATTTT,CSVDTLRGRRNLGTQYF
TRBD2,TRBJ2-3,TRBV5-1,.,TGCGCCAGCAGCTTGGGACTATTAGCGGGAGAGAAGGCAGATACGCAGTATTTT,CASSLGLLAGEKADTQYF